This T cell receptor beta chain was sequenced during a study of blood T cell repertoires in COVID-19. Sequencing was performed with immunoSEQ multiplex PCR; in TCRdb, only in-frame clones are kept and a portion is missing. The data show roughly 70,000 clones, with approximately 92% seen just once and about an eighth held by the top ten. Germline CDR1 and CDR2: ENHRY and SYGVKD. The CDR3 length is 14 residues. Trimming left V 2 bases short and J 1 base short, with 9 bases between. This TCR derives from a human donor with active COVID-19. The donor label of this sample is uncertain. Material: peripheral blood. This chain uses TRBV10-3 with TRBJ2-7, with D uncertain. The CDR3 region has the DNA TGTGCCATCAGTGAGCGGCTAGAGTCCTACGAGCAGTACTTC. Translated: CAISERLESYEQYF.